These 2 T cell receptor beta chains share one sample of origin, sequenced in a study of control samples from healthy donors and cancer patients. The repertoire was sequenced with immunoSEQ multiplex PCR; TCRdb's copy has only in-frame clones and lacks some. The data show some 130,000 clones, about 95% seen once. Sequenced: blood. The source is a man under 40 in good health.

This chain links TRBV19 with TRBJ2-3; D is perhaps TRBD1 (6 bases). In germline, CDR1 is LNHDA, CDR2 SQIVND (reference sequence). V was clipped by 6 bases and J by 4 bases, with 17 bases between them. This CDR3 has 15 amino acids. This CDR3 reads CASRTTGLGADTQYF. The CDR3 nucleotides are TGTGCCAGTAGGACCACAGGGTTGGGGGCAGATACGCAGTATTTT.

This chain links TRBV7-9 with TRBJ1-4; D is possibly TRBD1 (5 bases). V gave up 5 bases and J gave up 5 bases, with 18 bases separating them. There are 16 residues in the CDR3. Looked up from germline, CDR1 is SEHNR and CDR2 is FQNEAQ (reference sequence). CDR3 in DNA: TGTGCCAGCAGCGTCAGTGAAAGGGGAGGAAATGAAAAACTGTTTTTT. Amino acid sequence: CASSVSERGGNEKLFF.